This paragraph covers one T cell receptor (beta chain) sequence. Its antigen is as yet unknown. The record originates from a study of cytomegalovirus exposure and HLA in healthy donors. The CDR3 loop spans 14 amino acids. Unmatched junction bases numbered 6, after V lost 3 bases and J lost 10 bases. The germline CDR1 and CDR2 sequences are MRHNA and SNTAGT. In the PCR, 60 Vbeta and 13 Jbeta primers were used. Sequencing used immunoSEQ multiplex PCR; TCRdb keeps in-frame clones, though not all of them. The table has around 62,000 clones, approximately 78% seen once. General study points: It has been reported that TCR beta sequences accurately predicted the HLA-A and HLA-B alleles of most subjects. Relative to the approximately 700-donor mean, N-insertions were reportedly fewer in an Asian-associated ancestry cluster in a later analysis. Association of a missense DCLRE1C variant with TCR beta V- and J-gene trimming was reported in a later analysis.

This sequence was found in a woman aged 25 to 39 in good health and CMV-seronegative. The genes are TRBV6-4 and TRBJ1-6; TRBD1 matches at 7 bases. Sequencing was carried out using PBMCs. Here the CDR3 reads CASSEGQGDSPLHF. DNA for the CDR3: TGTGCCAGCAGTGAAGGTCAGGGGGACTCACCCCTCCACTTT.